This TCR beta chain appears in the sequencing data of a study of T-cell reconstitution after alpha-beta-depleted transplantation in children. This clonotype was detected a few times. Its target is not known. This sample's TCRbeta library carried unique molecular identifier barcodes. Using its own MiXCR run on the PCR reads, TCRdb lists one record per CDR3 protein. The sample carries 700,000 to 950,000 distinct CDR3 sequences, around 17% recorded once. The CDR3 runs 14 residues. After removal of 6 bases from V and 5 bases from J, the junction contained 3 bases not matched to a gene. Germline V lookup: CDR1 MNHEY, CDR2 SVGAGI. Findings and limits, study-wide: Recipient T cells and thymic progenitors that survived were the source of the high TCRbeta diversity seen at day 60 in some patients. Reportedly, only several hundred clones from non-depleted graft cells drove alpha-beta T-cell counts at about two months. At the one-year point after transplant, T-cell counts and TCRbeta diversity were found to come mostly from T cells that had been newly produced.

This chain connects TRBV6-5 to TRBJ1-5, with TRBD1 matching 11 bases. The sequence came from a male patient under 18 who had a stem cell transplant for acute lymphoblastic leukemia, so the T cells may come from the graft donor. Sequenced material: PBMCs, mostly from graft donor cells, taken 360 days after TCRalphabeta/CD19-depleted stem cell transplant. The DNA of the CDR3 is TGTGCCAGCAGGCTGGACAGGGGGCATCAGCCCCAGCATTTT. Residues: CASRLDRGHQPQHF.